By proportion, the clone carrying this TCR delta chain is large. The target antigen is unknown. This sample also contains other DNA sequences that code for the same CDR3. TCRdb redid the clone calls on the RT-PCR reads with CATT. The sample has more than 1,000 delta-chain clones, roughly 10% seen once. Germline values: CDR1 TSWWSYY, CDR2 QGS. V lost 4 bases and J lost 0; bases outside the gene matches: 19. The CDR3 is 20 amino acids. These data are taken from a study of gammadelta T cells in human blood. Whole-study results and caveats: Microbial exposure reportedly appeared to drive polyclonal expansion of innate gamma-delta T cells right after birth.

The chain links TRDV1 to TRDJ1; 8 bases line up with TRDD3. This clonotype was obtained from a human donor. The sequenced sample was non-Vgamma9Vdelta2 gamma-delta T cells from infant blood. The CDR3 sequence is CALGGSDNRTGGLYTDKLIF. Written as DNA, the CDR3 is TGTGCTCTTGGGGGGTCCGATAACCGTACTGGGGGCTTGTACACCGATAAACTCATCTTT.